The 3 T cell receptor beta chains reported below all come from one sample, sequenced in a study of blood T cell repertoires in COVID-19. The table came from immunoSEQ multiplex PCR; TCRdb's copy has only in-frame clones and leaves some out. The data show some 170,000 clones, with approximately 95% seen just once and 1.5% to 2.5% held by the top ten. The material sequenced was peripheral blood. These TCRs come from a woman in her fifties or sixties with COVID-19, enrolled during active disease.

The chain couples TRBV9 to TRBJ1-1; the D is unclear. V was clipped by 1 base and J by 7 bases, with 17 bases between them. CDR3 length: 15 amino acids. Germline assignment: CDR1 SGDLS and CDR2 YYNGEE. The CDR3 coding sequence is TGTGCCAGCAGCGTAAGGCCGGGGTCGGGATTTGAAGCTTTCTTT. Amino acid sequence: CASSVRPGSGFEAFF.

This clone was found once. This sequence joins TRBV6-2 or TRBV6-3 and TRBJ1-5; 8 nucleotides align to TRBD1. The junction had 5 bases not matched to a gene; V was cut back by 5 bases and J by 2 bases. CDR1 and CDR2 from the germline V gene are MNHEY and SVGEGT. CDR3 length: 15 residues. The CDR3 coding sequence is TGTGCCAGCAGTATTCCGGGACAGGGCAATCAGCCCCAGCATTTT. Translation gives CASSIPGQGNQPQHF.

J is TRBJ1-4 and V is TRBV12-5; no clear D gene. The V end was cut by 5 bases, the J end by 4 bases, with 17 bases between. Germline lookup yields CDR1 LGHNT and CDR2 FRNRAP. CDR3 length: 16 amino acids. CDR3 bases: TGTGCTAGTGGTCCCCTCGTGGGAGAGGGTAATGAAAAACTGTTTTTT. Its protein product is CASGPLVGEGNEKLFF.